Listed below are T cell receptor beta chains from one sample, sequenced in a study of CD8 T cells in ankylosing spondylitis. TCRdb fed the 5' RACE reads into MiXCR, producing one record per CDR3 protein. The sample lists roughly 200,000 distinct CDR3 sequences; under 30% were seen once. Sequencing was carried out using blood, either unsorted or a sorted T cell fraction (not recorded which). Source of these receptors: a male donor with ankylosing spondylitis or in good health (not recorded which). CDR3s include the opening cysteine and the closing phenylalanine or tryptophan. The D gene is left open where the match is weak. Size is stated for part of the rows, as once, few or many counts, or as a class when the clone is expanded.

d_call: NA; j_call: TRBJ2-1; v_call: TRBV12-3/TRBV12-4; clone_size: few; cdr3_nt: TGTGCCAGCAGTACTAGCACCGCTGAGCAGTTCTTC; cdr3_aa: CASSTSTAEQFF
d_call: NA; j_call: TRBJ1-1; v_call: TRBV20-1; clone_size: many; cdr3_nt: TGCAGTGCTAGCCCGGACAGCCGGTCGGGAGCTTTCTTT; cdr3_aa: CSASPDSRSGAFF
d_call: NA; j_call: TRBJ1-5; v_call: TRBV20-1; clone_size: few; cdr3_nt: TGCAGTGCTTGCGATCCGAATAGCAATCAGCCCCAGCATTTT; cdr3_aa: CSACDPNSNQPQHF
d_call: NA; j_call: TRBJ1-5; v_call: TRBV20-1; clone_size: NA; cdr3_nt: TGCAGTGCTAGAGATCCGGTTAGCAATCAGCCCCAGCATTTT; cdr3_aa: CSARDPVSNQPQHF
d_call: TRBD2; j_call: TRBJ2-4; v_call: TRBV20-1; clone_size: few; cdr3_nt: TGCAGTGCTAGAGATAGGCTAGCGGGAGGGCCAGGAGCCAAAAACATTCAGTACTTC; cdr3_aa: CSARDRLAGGPGAKNIQYF
d_call: TRBD1; j_call: TRBJ1-2; v_call: TRBV7-6; clone_size: many; cdr3_nt: TGTGCCAACTTTGTGACAGGGGCCTATGGCTACACCTTC; cdr3_aa: CANFVTGAYGYTF
d_call: TRBD2; j_call: TRBJ2-1; v_call: TRBV29-1; clone_size: NA; cdr3_nt: TGCAGCGTGCTCGGACTAGCGGGAGGGCTGAGGGGCAATGAGCAGTTCTTC; cdr3_aa: CSVLGLAGGLRGNEQFF
d_call: NA; j_call: TRBJ2-2; v_call: TRBV5-1; clone_size: many; cdr3_nt: TGCGCCAGCAGCTTGGCGCGGGAGAACACCGGGGAGCTGTTTTTT; cdr3_aa: CASSLARENTGELFF
d_call: NA; j_call: TRBJ2-1; v_call: TRBV12-3/TRBV12-4; clone_size: many; cdr3_nt: TGTGCCAGCAGCTCACGGGACAAGCAGTTCTTC; cdr3_aa: CASSSRDKQFF
d_call: NA; j_call: TRBJ2-3; v_call: TRBV7-8; clone_size: many; cdr3_nt: TGTGCCAGCAGCTTAGCACCTAGCACAGATACGCAGTATTTT; cdr3_aa: CASSLAPSTDTQYF
d_call: NA; j_call: TRBJ2-1; v_call: TRBV24-1; clone_size: NA; cdr3_nt: TGTGCCACCAGTGAACCAGCTGCGAGCTCCTACAATGAGCAGTTCTTC; cdr3_aa: CATSEPAASSYNEQFF
d_call: TRBD2; j_call: TRBJ2-7; v_call: TRBV20-1; clone_size: NA; cdr3_nt: TGCAGTGCCCAGAGAGAAGGACTAGGATACGAGCAGTACTTC; cdr3_aa: CSAQREGLGYEQYF
d_call: TRBD2; j_call: TRBJ2-1; v_call: TRBV20-1; clone_size: many; cdr3_nt: TGCAGTGCTGGGCGGGAGCTCTACAATGAGCAGTTCTTC; cdr3_aa: CSAGRELYNEQFF
d_call: NA; j_call: TRBJ2-2; v_call: TRBV10-3; clone_size: many; cdr3_nt: TGTGCCATCAGTGAGGGTACAGGGACCACCGGGGAGCTGTTTTTT; cdr3_aa: CAISEGTGTTGELFF
d_call: NA; j_call: TRBJ1-1; v_call: TRBV20-1; clone_size: many; cdr3_nt: TGCAGTGCTAGAGATGGGGGTCCGGGGGAAGCTTTCTTT; cdr3_aa: CSARDGGPGEAFF
d_call: TRBD2; j_call: TRBJ2-1; v_call: TRBV29-1; clone_size: few; cdr3_nt: TGCAGCGTGGACGCGACTAGCGGGAGCAATGAGCAGTTCTTC; cdr3_aa: CSVDATSGSNEQFF